This TCR beta chain originates from a study of blood T cell repertoires in COVID-19. The overall study: Both acute and convalescent COVID-19 samples were obtained from the United States, Italy and Spain. PBMCs, B-cell-depleted T cells, or T cells provided the cDNA or gDNA that made up the material.

As processed by the authors: Reference gene primer amplification gave estimated nucleated cell counts. Libraries were prepared by immunoSEQ multiplex PCR; TCRdb keeps only in-frame clonotypes and omits some of them. The D gene and trimming were derived from the DNA, and the V and J assignments and clone size from that table. The sample includes some 29,000 clones, around 89% seen only once; the top ten take 2% to 3%. The V end was cut by 3 bases, the J end by 5 bases, with 10 bases between. Per the germline V gene, CDR1 is SGHVS and CDR2 is FNYEAQ. The CDR3 is 13 amino acids. This rearrangement joins TRBV7-6 to TRBJ2-5; TRBD2 is a possible D gene (6 bases). The source material was peripheral blood. The origin of this receptor is a human donor in a cohort sampled during active COVID-19. In DNA form, the CDR3 reads TGTGCCAGCAGCTTGGCGGGGCCGGAGACCCAGTACTTC. Amino acid sequence: CASSLAGPETQYF.